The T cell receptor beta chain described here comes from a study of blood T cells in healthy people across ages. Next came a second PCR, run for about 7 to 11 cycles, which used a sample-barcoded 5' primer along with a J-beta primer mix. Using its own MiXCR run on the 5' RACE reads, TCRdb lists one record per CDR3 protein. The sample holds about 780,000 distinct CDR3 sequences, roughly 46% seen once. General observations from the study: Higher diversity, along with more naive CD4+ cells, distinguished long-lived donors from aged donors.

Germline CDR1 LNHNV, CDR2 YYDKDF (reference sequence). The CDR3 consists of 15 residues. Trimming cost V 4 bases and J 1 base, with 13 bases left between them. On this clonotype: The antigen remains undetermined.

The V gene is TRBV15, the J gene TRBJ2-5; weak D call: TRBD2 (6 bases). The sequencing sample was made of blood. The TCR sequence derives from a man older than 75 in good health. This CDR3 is CATSNPGTFQETQYF. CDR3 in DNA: TGTGCCACCAGCAACCCTGGGACTTTCCAAGAGACCCAGTACTTC.